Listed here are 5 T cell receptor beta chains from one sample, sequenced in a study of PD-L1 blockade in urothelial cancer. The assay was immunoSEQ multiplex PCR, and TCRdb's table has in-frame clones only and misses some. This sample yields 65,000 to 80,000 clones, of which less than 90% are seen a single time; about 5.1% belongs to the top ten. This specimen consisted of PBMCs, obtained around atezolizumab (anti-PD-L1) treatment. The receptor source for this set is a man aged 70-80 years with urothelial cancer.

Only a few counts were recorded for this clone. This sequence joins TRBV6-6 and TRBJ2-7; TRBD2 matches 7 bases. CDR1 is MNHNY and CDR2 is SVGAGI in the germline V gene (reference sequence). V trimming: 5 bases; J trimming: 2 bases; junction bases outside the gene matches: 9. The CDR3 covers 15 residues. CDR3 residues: CASSDLAVTTYEQYF. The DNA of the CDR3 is TGTGCCAGCAGTGACCTAGCGGTAACAACCTACGAGCAGTACTTC.

For the CDR3, the DNA is TGCGCCAGCAGCGTCGCAGGGTCCAATGAGCAGTTCTTC. Protein product: CASSVAGSNEQFF. J is TRBJ2-1 and V is TRBV5-1; tentatively, D is TRBD1 (5 bases). V shed 4 bases and J shed 6 bases, with 11 bases lying between them. The CDR3 is 13 amino acids. Germline CDR1 SGHRS, CDR2 YFSETQ.

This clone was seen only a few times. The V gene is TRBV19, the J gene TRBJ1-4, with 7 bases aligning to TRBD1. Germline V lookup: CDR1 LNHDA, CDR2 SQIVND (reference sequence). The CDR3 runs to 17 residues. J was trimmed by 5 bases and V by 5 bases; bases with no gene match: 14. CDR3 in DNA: TGTGCCAGTAGTCTGCCGGAGGAGGGGGCGTGGAATGAAAAACTGTTTTTT. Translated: CASSLPEEGAWNEKLFF. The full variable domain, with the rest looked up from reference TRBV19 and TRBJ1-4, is DGGITQSPKYLFRKEGQNVTLSCEQNLNHDAMYWYRQDPGQGLRLIYYSQIVNDFQKGDIAEGYSVSREKKESFPLTVTSAQKNPTAFYLCASSLPEEGAWNEKLFFGSGTQLSVL.

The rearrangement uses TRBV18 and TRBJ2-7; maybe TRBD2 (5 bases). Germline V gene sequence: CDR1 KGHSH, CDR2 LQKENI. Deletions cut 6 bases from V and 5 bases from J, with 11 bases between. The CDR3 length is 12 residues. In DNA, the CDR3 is TGTGCCAGCTCTGGGATGGGAGACGAGCAGTACTTC. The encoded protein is CASSGMGDEQYF.

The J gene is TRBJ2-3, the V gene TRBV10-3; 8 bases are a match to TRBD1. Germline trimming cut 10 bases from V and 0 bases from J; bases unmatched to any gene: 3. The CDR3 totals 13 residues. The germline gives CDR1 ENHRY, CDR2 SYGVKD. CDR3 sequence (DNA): TGTGCCACTCGGACAGGGAGCACAGATACGCAGTATTTT. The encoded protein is CATRTGSTDTQYF.